This record looks at one TCR beta chain sequence and its context. This entry belongs to a study of blood T cell repertoires in COVID-19. CDR3 length: 14 residues. The J segment lost 5 bases and the V segment lost 0 bases, leaving 4 bases of the junction unmatched. Germline lookup yields CDR1 LNHNV and CDR2 YYDKDF (reference sequence). Per the study methods: From reference gene primer amplification, estimates of nucleated cell counts were derived. Clones were sequenced by immunoSEQ multiplex PCR, and TCRdb holds only the in-frame ones, with some missing. V and J calls and clone size are given by that table; D and trimming were obtained from the DNA. The sample records 250,000 to 350,000 clones, approximately 90% being singletons.

The TCR comes from a woman aged 25-40 years with COVID-19, enrolled during active disease. This chain uses TRBV15 with TRBJ2-7, with 7 bases identical to TRBD2. Sequencing was done on a sample of peripheral blood. The CDR3 region has the DNA TGTGCCACCAGCAGAGAGCGGGAGCCAGACGAGCAGTACTTC. It translates to CATSREREPDEQYF. Drawing the rest from reference TRBV15 and TRBJ2-7, the complete variable domain is DAMVIQNPRYQVTQFGKPVTLSCSQTLNHNVMYWYQQKSSQAPKLLFHYYDKDFNNEADTPDNFQSRRPNTSFCFLDIRSPGLGDTAMYLCATSREREPDEQYFGPGTRLTVT.